This T cell receptor beta chain emerged from a study of CD8+ T cells in alopecia areata. Trimming shortened V by 0 bases and J by 4 bases, and 11 bases separated the two germline ends. CDR3 length equals 15 residues. Germline V CDR1 and CDR2: SGHDT, YYEEEE. Treatment denoted: oral pan-JAK inhibitor, 5-10 mg twice daily. Reverse transcription of extracted RNA yielded cDNA, which provided the sequencing template. Sequencing used immunoSEQ multiplex PCR; TCRdb keeps in-frame clones, though not all of them. The sample lists roughly 250,000 clones, about 60% seen once, with about 0.89% in the top ten. The chain carries TRBV5-6 and TRBJ1-5; D ambiguous. The input for sequencing was CD4+ T cells sorted from blood, taken around week 52, from a patient treated with tofacitinib. This receptor was identified in a human donor with alopecia areata. The CDR3 protein is CASSLDSGRNQPQHF. CDR3 nucleotide sequence: TGTGCCAGCAGCTTGGACTCCGGTAGGAATCAGCCCCAGCATTTT. Full variable domain (outside the CDR3, taken from reference TRBV5-6 and TRBJ1-5): DAGVTQSPTHLIKTRGQQVTLRCSPKSGHDTVSWYQQALGQGPQFIFQYYEEEERQRGNFPDRFSGHQFPNYSSELNVNALLLGDSALYLCASSLDSGRNQPQHFGDGTRLSIL.